This is a list of T cell receptor beta chains from one sample in a study of OX40 agonist ivuxolimab in advanced cancers. Produced via immunoSEQ multiplex PCR; TCRdb's table is partial and in-frame only. The table records approximately 63,000 clones, 75% to 90% of them present only once. This specimen consisted of CD4+ or CD8+ T cells sorted from blood, obtained in a trial of the OX40 agonist ivuxolimab. These TCRs come from an adult with an advanced solid tumor such as melanoma, head and neck, liver or kidney cancer. The CDR3 runs from the conserved cysteine through the conserved F or W. D genes are given only for firm matches. Rows give clone size only sometimes, using once, few, many, or a class for an expanded clone.

.	TRBV6-6	.	TRBJ1-4	TGTGCCAGCAGGGACAGTTCTAATGAAAAACTGTTTTTT	CASRDSSNEKLFF
TRBD2	TRBV4-3	.	TRBJ2-2	TGCGCCAGCAGCCATAGGGCTAGCGGGAGGGGCACCGGGGAGCTGTTTTTT	CASSHRASGRGTGELFF
.	TRBV6-5	.	TRBJ2-5	TGTGCCAGCAGTCGGGACTTTTTTACCCAAGGGACCCAGTACTTC	CASSRDFFTQGTQYF
.	TRBV15	.	TRBJ1-5	TGTGCCACCAGTCTTATCAATCAGCCCCAGCATTTT	CATSLINQPQHF
.	TRBV5-1	.	TRBJ2-7	TGCGCCAGCAGCTCGGACGGGGCCAGCTCCTACGAGCAGTACTTC	CASSSDGASSYEQYF
.	TRBV28	.	TRBJ2-7	TGTGCCAGCAGTTTAGTAGGGACTTCGGCCTACGAGCAGTACTTC	CASSLVGTSAYEQYF
.	TRBV10-2	.	TRBJ2-5	TGCGCCAGCTCAGGCCAGGGTGGCGAGACCCAGTACTTC	CASSGQGGETQYF
TRBD2	TRBV4-3	.	TRBJ2-3	TGCGCCAGCAGCCAAGGGGAGGGTTTGGCAGATACGCAGTATTTT	CASSQGEGLADTQYF
.	TRBV27	.	TRBJ2-1	TGTGCCAGCGCTCCCACTCCGGACTACAATGAGCAGTTCTTC	CASAPTPDYNEQFF
.	TRBV25-1	.	TRBJ1-2	TGTGCCAGCAGTCCGGACAGTAATCGTAACTACACCTTC	CASSPDSNRNYTF
TRBD1	TRBV19	.	TRBJ1-2	TGTGCCAGTAGTACCGGGACAGGGTTGATCTATGGCTACACCTTC	CASSTGTGLIYGYTF
.	TRBV5-1	.	TRBJ1-1	TGCGCCAGCAGCTTATGGTCGGGTACTGAAGCTTTCTTT	CASSLWSGTEAFF
.	TRBV4-3	once	TRBJ1-2	TGCGCCAGCAGCCAAGAGGGGAACTATGGCTACACCTTC	CASSQEGNYGYTF
TRBD1	TRBV4-1	.	TRBJ1-5	TGCGCCAGCAGCCAAGCACAGGGGGCTCAGCCCCAGCATTTT	CASSQAQGAQPQHF
.	TRBV5-6	.	TRBJ1-1	TGTGCCAGCAGCTTGGGTATTGAAGCTTTCTTT	CASSLGIEAFF
TRBD2	TRBV2	.	TRBJ2-7	TGTGCCAGCAGTGAGGCGGCGGGGGAGTTGTACGAGCAGTACTTC	CASSEAAGELYEQYF
TRBD1	TRBV5-4	.	TRBJ1-2	TGTGCCAGCAGCTTGAGGGGACAGGGGGCTTCTAACTATGGCTACACCTTC	CASSLRGQGASNYGYTF
TRBD1	TRBV4-3	.	TRBJ2-7	TGCGCCAGCAGCCAAGATCTAGGGACAGGCTTCTACGAGCAGTACTTC	CASSQDLGTGFYEQYF
.	TRBV7-9	.	TRBJ1-1	TGTGCCAGCAGTTTCGGGGGGCGGGTCACTGAAGCTTTCTTT	CASSFGGRVTEAFF
.	TRBV6-1	.	TRBJ2-7	TGTGCCAGCAGTGCGAGAGGACAGTCCTACGAGCAGTACTTC	CASSARGQSYEQYF
.	TRBV7-9	few	TRBJ1-6	TGTGCCAGCAGCAAACGGGGGGGGAGCGGTGATTCACCCCTCCACTTT	CASSKRGGSGDSPLHF
.	TRBV19	.	TRBJ1-4	TGTGCCAGTACCACCTTTGGGCTAACTAATGAAAAACTGTTTTTT	CASTTFGLTNEKLFF
.	TRBV27	.	TRBJ2-1	TGTGCCAGCAGTTTATCATCGGGGCTGGACTACAATGAGCAGTTCTTC	CASSLSSGLDYNEQFF
.	TRBV4-2	.	TRBJ2-7	TGTGCCAGCAGCTCCGGATTGCCCTACGAGCAGTACTTC	CASSSGLPYEQYF
.	TRBV7-8	.	TRBJ1-1	TGTGCCAGCGACGCAGGGTTCGGAGCCACTGAAGCTTTCTTT	CASDAGFGATEAFF
.	TRBV2	.	TRBJ1-3	TGTGCCAGCAGTGAGGGGGGACACCTTGGCTCTGGAAACACCATATATTTT	CASSEGGHLGSGNTIYF
TRBD2	TRBV7-9	.	TRBJ2-1	TGTGCCAGCAGCAAACCGGGACTAGCGAATGAGCAGTTCTTC	CASSKPGLANEQFF
.	TRBV14	.	TRBJ1-1	TGTGCCAGCAGCCCATACCAGGTGCCCACTGAAGCTTTCTTT	CASSPYQVPTEAFF
.	TRBV4-3	.	TRBJ1-1	TGCGCCAGCAGCCAACATGTGGGAGGACTCCCTCAAGCTTTCTTT	CASSQHVGGLPQAFF
TRBD2	TRBV7-2	.	TRBJ2-7	TGTGCCAGCAGCCCGCTAGCGGGATACGACGAGCAGTACTTC	CASSPLAGYDEQYF
.	TRBV19	.	TRBJ2-1	TGTGCCAGTAGTATCGCCTCGAACAATGAGCAGTTCTTC	CASSIASNNEQFF
.	TRBV11-2	.	TRBJ1-2	TGTGCCAGCAGCTCAGAGTACAGTGGTTATGGCTACACCTTC	CASSSEYSGYGYTF
.	TRBV10-3	once	TRBJ1-5	TGTGCCATCAGTGAGTCCGGGACCGTCAATCAGCCCCAGCATTTT	CAISESGTVNQPQHF
.	TRBV27	.	TRBJ1-3	TGTGCCAGCAGTCTGTCGGCCGGTCCTGGAAACACCATATATTTT	CASSLSAGPGNTIYF
TRBD1	TRBV18	.	TRBJ1-3	TGTGCCAGCTCACCCTACTACCGCCGGGACAGGGTCTCAAACTCTGGAAACACCATATATTTT	CASSPYYRRDRVSNSGNTIYF
TRBD1	TRBV7-9	.	TRBJ2-2	TGTGCCAGCAGCTGGAGGGGGACAGGGTCTTGGTCCGGGGAGCTGTTTTTT	CASSWRGTGSWSGELFF
.	TRBV7-6	.	TRBJ2-7	TGTGCCAGCAGCTCGGGGACGGTGCTGCACGAGCAGTACTTC	CASSSGTVLHEQYF
.	TRBV7-6	.	TRBJ1-4	TGTGCCAGCAGCTTAACAGAACTCGAAAAACTGTTTTTT	CASSLTELEKLFF
.	TRBV4-3	.	TRBJ1-1	TGCGCCAGCAGCCAGTGGGGGGGGCCGGAAGCTTTCTTT	CASSQWGGPEAFF
.	TRBV19	.	TRBJ1-1	TGTGCCAGTAGTTCGTCGGGGGTTTACACTGAAGCTTTCTTT	CASSSSGVYTEAFF
.	TRBV2	.	TRBJ2-7	TGTGCCAGCAGTGGGGGGGAGCCTGTGGTATACGAGCAGTACTTC	CASSGGEPVVYEQYF